The 13 T cell receptor beta chains below all came from one sample that was sequenced in a study of control samples from healthy donors and cancer patients. Repertoires were generated with immunoSEQ multiplex PCR, while TCRdb's copy carries only in-frame clones and drops some. The table shows over 80,000 clones, with approximately 81% occurring only once. Source material: blood. The receptors originated from a young woman in good health.

The chain is built from TRBV3-1 (or the pseudogene TRBV3-2) and TRBJ1-4, with a tentative D call TRBD1 (6 bases). V lost 4 bases, J lost 7 bases, and 16 bases lay in between. The CDR3 loop spans 15 amino acids. The germline CDR1 and CDR2 sequences are LGHDT and YNNKEL (reference sequence). CDR3 in DNA: TGTGCCAGCAGCCCTCGTCAAGGGGGGTTTGAAAAACTGTTTTTT. It specifies CASSPRQGGFEKLFF.

The V call is TRBV30, the J call TRBJ2-5; possibly TRBD2 for D (7 bases). V was trimmed by 3 bases and J by 8 bases, leaving 16 bases between them. CDR1 is GTSNPN, CDR2 SVGIG, per germline (reference sequence). The CDR3 runs 13 residues. CDR3 loop: CAWREGGLRTQYF. The CDR3 DNA reads TGTGCCTGGAGGGAGGGGGGGTTACGAACCCAGTACTTC.

A single count supports this clone. The rearrangement uses TRBV5-6 and TRBJ2-2, with D hard to call. CDR1 is SGHDT and CDR2 is YYEEEE in the germline V gene. The CDR3 contains 14 residues. The V end was cut by 1 base, the J end by 1 base, with 5 bases between. The DNA for the CDR3 is TGTGCCAGCAGCTTGTGGGGGAACACCGGGGAGCTGTTTTTT. The encoded protein is CASSLWGNTGELFF.

J is TRBJ1-6 and V is TRBV28, with a weak D call TRBD1 (5 bases). Trimming stripped 5 bases from V and 8 bases from J, with 7 bases between. Germline loops: CDR1 MDHEN, CDR2 SYDVKM. The CDR3 spans 12 residues. CDR3 in amino acids: CASSTGHSPLHF. The CDR3 region has the DNA TGTGCCAGCAGTACAGGACATTCACCCCTCCACTTT.

This chain joins TRBV2 and TRBJ2-7; no definite D call. This CDR3 region has 12 residues. Germline V lookup: CDR1 SNHLY, CDR2 FYNNEI. V lost 7 bases and J lost 4, with 11 bases in between. The CDR3 DNA reads TGTGCCAGCAAATTTCCGGCGTACGAGCAGTACTTC. The encoded protein is CASKFPAYEQYF.

The genes are TRBV2 and TRBJ2-7, with D perhaps assigned TRBD1 or TRBD2 (5 bases each). The V gene lost 0 bases and the J gene lost 6 bases, with 12 bases spanning the gap. Germline-derived CDR1 and CDR2 are SNHLY and FYNNEI. This CDR3 comprises 14 residues. The DNA of the CDR3 is TGTGCCAGCAGTGAAGCCCTTGGGGGTGGCGAGCAGTACTTC. This translates into CASSEALGGGEQYF.

This clone was detected once. V and J are TRBV19 and TRBJ2-7; D is unresolved. Germline values: CDR1 LNHDA, CDR2 SQIVND (reference sequence). This CDR3 has 14 amino acids. V lost 5 bases to trimming and J lost 0 bases, with 11 bases between them. CDR3 nucleotides: TGTGCCAGTAGTCAAAGACGGCTCTCCTACGAGCAGTACTTC. Its translation is CASSQRRLSYEQYF.

The table lists this clone with a count of one. The V gene is TRBV15, the J gene TRBJ2-7; D unresolved. In germline, CDR1 is LNHNV, CDR2 YYDKDF (reference sequence). The V end lost 0 bases, the J end lost 2 bases, and 20 bases lay between the germline ends. The CDR3 contains 18 residues. CDR3 amino acids: CATSRDPLNVLRPYEQYF. The CDR3 coding sequence is TGTGCCACCAGCAGAGACCCGCTGAACGTGCTAAGGCCCTACGAGCAGTACTTC.

The sample holds a few counts of this clone. CDR3 nucleotides: TGTGCCAGCAGCCCCGGACTAGCTGGGCACGAGCAGTACTTC. Translating it yields CASSPGLAGHEQYF. The chain has TRBV11-2 and TRBJ2-7; 8 bases align to TRBD2. Germline V gene data show CDR1 as SGHAT and CDR2 as FQNNGV. V lost 5 bases, J lost 5 bases, and 8 bases stayed unmatched. The CDR3 covers 14 residues. The complete variable domain, with remaining parts taken from reference TRBV11-2 and TRBJ2-7, reads EAGVAQSPRYKIIEKRQSVAFWCNPISGHATLYWYQQILGQGPKLLIQFQNNGVVDDSQLPKDRFSAERLKGVDSTLKIQPAKLEDSAVYLCASSPGLAGHEQYFGPGTRLTVT.

The rearrangement joins TRBV5-1 to TRBJ1-1; weak D call: TRBD1 (5 bases). Per the germline V gene, CDR1 is SGHRS and CDR2 is YFSETQ. The CDR3 is made up of 14 amino acids. V was pared by 1 base and J by 3 bases, with 10 bases between. The CDR3 DNA is TGCGCCAGCAGCTTGTCGGGGCAGGACACTGAAGCTTTCTTT. Protein: CASSLSGQDTEAFF.

The genes are TRBV5-4 and TRBJ2-3; D is ambiguous. CDR1 SGHNT and CDR2 YYREEE come from the germline V gene (reference sequence). Trimming took off 0 bases at V and 2 bases at J, with 7 bases between the two ends. CDR3 size: 14 residues. This CDR3 is CASSLAVDTDTQYF. The CDR3 coding sequence is TGTGCCAGCAGCTTGGCTGTAGACACAGATACGCAGTATTTT.

The gene calls are TRBV4-1 and TRBJ2-5, with TRBD2 matching 12 bases. CDR1 is MGHRA, CDR2 YSYEKL, per germline. This CDR3 has 15 amino acids. J lost 4 bases, V lost 1 base, and 1 base had no gene match. The DNA of the CDR3 is TGCGCCAGCAGCCAAGCGACTAGCGGGGGAGAGACCCAGTACTTC. Its protein is CASSQATSGGETQYF.

This clone showed up just a few times. The chain combines TRBV15 with TRBJ1-2, with D unclear. Germline CDR1 and CDR2: LNHNV and YYDKDF (reference sequence). The V end was cut by 2 bases, the J end by 4 bases, with 5 bases between. CDR3 length: 12 amino acids. CDR3 residues: CATSRQSYGYTF. The CDR3 bases are TGTGCCACCAGCAGACAAAGCTATGGCTACACCTTC.